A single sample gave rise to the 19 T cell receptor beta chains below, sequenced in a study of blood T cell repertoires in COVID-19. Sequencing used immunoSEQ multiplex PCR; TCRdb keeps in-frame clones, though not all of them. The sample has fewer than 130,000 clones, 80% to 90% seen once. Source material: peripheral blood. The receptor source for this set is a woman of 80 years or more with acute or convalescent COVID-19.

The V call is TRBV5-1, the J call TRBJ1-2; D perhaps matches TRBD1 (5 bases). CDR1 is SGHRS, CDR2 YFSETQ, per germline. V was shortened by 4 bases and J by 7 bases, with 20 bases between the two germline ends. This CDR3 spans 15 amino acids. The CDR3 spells CASSEGGREVRGYTF. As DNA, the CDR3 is TGCGCCAGCAGCGAAGGTGGCAGGGAGGTTCGTGGCTACACCTTC. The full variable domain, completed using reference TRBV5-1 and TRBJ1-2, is KAGVTQTPRYLIKTRGQQVTLSCSPISGHRSVSWYQQTPGQGLQFLFEYFSETQRNKGNFPGRFSGRQFSNSRSEMNVSTLELGDSALYLCASSEGGREVRGYTFGSGTRLTVV.

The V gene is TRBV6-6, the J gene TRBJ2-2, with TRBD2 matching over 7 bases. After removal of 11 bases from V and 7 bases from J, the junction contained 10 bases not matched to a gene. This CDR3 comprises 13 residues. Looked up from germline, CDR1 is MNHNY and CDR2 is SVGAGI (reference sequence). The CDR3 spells CAGRRGGVGELFF. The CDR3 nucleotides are TGTGCCGGCCGGAGGGGAGGGGTCGGGGAGCTGTTTTTT.

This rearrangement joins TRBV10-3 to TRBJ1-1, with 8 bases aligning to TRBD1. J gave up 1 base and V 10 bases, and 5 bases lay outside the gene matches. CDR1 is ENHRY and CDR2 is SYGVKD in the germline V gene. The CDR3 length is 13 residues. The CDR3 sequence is CATATGGNTEAFF. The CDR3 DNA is TGTGCCACCGCCACAGGGGGGAACACTGAAGCTTTCTTT.

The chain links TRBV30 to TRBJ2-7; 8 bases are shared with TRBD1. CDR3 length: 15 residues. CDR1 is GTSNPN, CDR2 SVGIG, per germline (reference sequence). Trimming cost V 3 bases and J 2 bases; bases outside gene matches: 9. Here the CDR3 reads CAWRRQGLLTYEQYF. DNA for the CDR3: TGTGCCTGGAGGCGACAGGGGTTATTAACCTACGAGCAGTACTTC.

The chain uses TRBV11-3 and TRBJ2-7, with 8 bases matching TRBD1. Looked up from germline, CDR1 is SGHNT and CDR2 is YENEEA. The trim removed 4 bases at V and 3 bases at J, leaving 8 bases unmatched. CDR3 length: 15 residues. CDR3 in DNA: TGTGCCAGCAGCTCCTTCACGGACAGGGTCTACGAGCAGTACTTC. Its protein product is CASSSFTDRVYEQYF.

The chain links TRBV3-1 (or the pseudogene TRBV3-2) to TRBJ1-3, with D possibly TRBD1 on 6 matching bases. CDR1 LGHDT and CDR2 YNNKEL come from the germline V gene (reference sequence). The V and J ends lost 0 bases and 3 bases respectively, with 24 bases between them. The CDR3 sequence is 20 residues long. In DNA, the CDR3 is TGTGCCAGCAGCCAAGAACCACAGGGTTCACACAATATTAATGGAAACACCATATATTTT. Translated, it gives CASSQEPQGSHNINGNTIYF.

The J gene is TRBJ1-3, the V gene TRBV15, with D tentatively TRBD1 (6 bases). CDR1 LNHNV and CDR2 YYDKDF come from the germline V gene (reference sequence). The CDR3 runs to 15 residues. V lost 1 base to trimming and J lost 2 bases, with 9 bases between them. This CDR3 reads CATSRVTGTGNTIYF. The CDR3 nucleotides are TGTGCCACCAGCAGAGTTACAGGGACTGGAAACACCATATATTTT. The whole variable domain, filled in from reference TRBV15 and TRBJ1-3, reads DAMVIQNPRYQVTQFGKPVTLSCSQTLNHNVMYWYQQKSSQAPKLLFHYYDKDFNNEADTPDNFQSRRPNTSFCFLDIRSPGLGDTAMYLCATSRVTGTGNTIYFGEGSWLTVV.

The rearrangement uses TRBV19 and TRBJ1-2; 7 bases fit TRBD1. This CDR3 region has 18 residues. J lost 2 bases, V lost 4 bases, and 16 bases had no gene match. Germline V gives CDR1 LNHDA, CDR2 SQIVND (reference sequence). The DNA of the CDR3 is TGTGCCAGTAGTACCGCCCCCCCTACAGGGGCCTCAAACTATGGCTACACCTTC. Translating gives CASSTAPPTGASNYGYTF.

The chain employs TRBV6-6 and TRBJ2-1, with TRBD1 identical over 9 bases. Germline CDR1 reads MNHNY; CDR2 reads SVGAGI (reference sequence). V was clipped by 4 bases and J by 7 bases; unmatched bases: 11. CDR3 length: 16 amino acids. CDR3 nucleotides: TGTGCCAGCAGTTCCTCCGGGACAGGGTTTAGAAATGAGCAGTTCTTC. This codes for CASSSSGTGFRNEQFF.

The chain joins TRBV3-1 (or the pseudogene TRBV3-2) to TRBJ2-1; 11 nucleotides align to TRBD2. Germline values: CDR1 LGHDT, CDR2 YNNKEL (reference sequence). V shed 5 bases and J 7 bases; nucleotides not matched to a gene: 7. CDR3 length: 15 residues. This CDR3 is CASSATSGGGNEQFF. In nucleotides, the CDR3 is TGTGCCAGCAGCGCCACTAGCGGGGGCGGAAATGAGCAGTTCTTC.

This CDR3 reads CSASSARVLKGEKLFF. CDR3 nucleotides: TGCAGTGCTAGTAGTGCCAGGGTTTTGAAGGGTGAAAAACTGTTTTTT. The chain links TRBV20-1 to TRBJ1-4, with a possible D match to TRBD1 (5 bases). Germline V gene sequence: CDR1 DFQATT, CDR2 SNEGSKA (reference sequence). The CDR3 is 16 amino acids. Trimming removed 3 bases at V and 7 bases at J, with 21 bases between.

This chain's CDR3 is CASGLGGTGGLYTGELFF. The CDR3 nucleotides read TGTGCTAGTGGTTTAGGGGGGACAGGGGGATTATACACCGGGGAGCTGTTTTTT. J is TRBJ2-2 and V is TRBV12-5; 11 bases align to TRBD1. The CDR3 covers 18 residues. Trimming removed 3 bases from V and 3 bases from J; junction bases left unmatched: 9. CDR1 LGHNT and CDR2 FRNRAP come from the germline V gene. Complete variable domain (other parts from reference TRBV12-5 and TRBJ2-2): DARVTQTPRHKVTEMGQEVTMRCQPILGHNTVFWYRQTMMQGLELLAYFRNRAPLDDSGMPKDRFSAEMPDATLATLKIQPSEPRDSAVYFCASGLGGTGGLYTGELFFGEGSRLTVL.

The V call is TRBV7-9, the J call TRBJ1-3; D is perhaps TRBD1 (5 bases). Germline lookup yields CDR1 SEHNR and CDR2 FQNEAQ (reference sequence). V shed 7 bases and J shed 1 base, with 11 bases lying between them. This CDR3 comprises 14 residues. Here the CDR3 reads CASNFGHSGNTIYF. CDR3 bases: TGTGCCAGCAACTTTGGACATTCTGGAAACACCATATATTTT.

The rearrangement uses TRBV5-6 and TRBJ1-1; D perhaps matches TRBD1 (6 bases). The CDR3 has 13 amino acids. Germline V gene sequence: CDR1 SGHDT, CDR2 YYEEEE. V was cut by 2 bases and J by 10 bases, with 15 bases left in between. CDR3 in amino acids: CASSFGGAPGAFF. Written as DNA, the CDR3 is TGTGCCAGCAGCTTTGGGGGGGCGCCGGGAGCTTTCTTT.

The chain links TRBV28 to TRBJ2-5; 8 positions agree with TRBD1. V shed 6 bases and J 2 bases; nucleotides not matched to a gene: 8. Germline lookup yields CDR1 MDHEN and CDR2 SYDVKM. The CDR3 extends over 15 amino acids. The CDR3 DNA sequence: TGTGCCAGCAGCCCCAACAGGGGGAGTCAAGAGACCCAGTACTTC. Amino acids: CASSPNRGSQETQYF.

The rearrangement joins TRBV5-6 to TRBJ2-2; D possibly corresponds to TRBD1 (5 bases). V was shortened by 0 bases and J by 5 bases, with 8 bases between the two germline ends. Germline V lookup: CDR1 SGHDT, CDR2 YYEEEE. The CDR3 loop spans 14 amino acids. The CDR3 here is CASSLGRATGELFF. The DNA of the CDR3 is TGTGCCAGCAGCTTGGGCAGGGCGACCGGGGAGCTGTTTTTT.

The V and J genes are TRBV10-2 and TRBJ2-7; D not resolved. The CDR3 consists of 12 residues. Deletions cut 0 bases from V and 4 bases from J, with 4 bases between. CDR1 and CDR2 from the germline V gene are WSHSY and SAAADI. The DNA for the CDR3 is TGCGCCAGCAGTGAGTCTTTATACGAGCAGTACTTC. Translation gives CASSESLYEQYF.

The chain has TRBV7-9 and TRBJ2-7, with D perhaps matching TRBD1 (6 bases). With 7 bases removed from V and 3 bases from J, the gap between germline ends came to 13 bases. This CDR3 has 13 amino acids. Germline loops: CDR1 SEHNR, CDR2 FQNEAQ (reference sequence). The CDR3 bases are TGTGCCAGCACCCCGGGACAAGTCTACGAGCAGTACTTC. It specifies CASTPGQVYEQYF.

The CDR3 nucleotides read TGTGCCAGCAGTTCCAGGGGGATTCAGCCCCAGCATTTT. Translating it yields CASSSRGIQPQHF. V gene TRBV12-3 or TRBV12-4 combines with J gene TRBJ1-5, with TRBD1 matching 7 bases. There are 13 residues in the CDR3. The V gene end was trimmed by 4 bases and the J gene end by 6 bases; junction bases not matched to a gene: 3.